This T cell receptor beta chain was recovered during a study of radiotherapy plus CTLA-4 blockade in lung cancer. Overall study: Disease control was present in around a third of patients, and objective responses in about 19%. Study results and limitations: Blood saw expansion of tumor-derived TCR clones after radiotherapy plus ipilimumab.

Germline CDR1 MNHEY, CDR2 SVGAGI. This CDR3 has 15 amino acids. Trimming cost V 0 bases and J 0 bases; bases outside gene matches: 0. Note on this clone: Its antigen is currently unknown.

Measured with immunoSEQ multiplex PCR; TCRdb has only the in-frame clones, and not every one. The sample includes 50,000 or so clones, 70% to 90% of them seen just once. Receiving focal radiation plus CTLA-4 blockade with ipilimumab were patients who had chemo-refractory metastatic non-small-cell lung cancer. This TCR came from a human donor with non-small cell lung cancer whose response to radiotherapy plus ipilimumab could not be evaluated. The chain joins TRBV6-5 to TRBJ2-7; 9 nucleotides agree with TRBD1. The source material was peripheral blood, sampled from a patient treated with radiotherapy plus ipilimumab. This chain's CDR3 is CASSYSTGGSYEQYF. For the CDR3, the DNA is TGTGCCAGCAGTTACTCGACAGGGGGCTCCTACGAGCAGTACTTC.